This T cell receptor beta chain was observed in a study of shared clonotypes between healthy human individuals. Generated by immunoSEQ multiplex PCR, the TCRdb table keeps only in-frame clones and is missing some. In the table there are 2 million to 2.5 million clones, just over 90% of which are singletons. This CDR3 region has 15 residues. The V gene end was trimmed by 2 bases and the J gene end by 7 bases; junction bases not matched to a gene: 6. Looked up from germline, CDR1 is SGHTA and CDR2 is FQGNSA. The source material was naive CD4+ T cells from PBMCs. Specified subset: CD45RA+ positively selected. The V and J genes are TRBV7-2 and TRBJ2-1, with 9 bases lining up with TRBD2. The source of this sequence is a man aged 18 to 29 in good health. Some clones in this sample may be carry-over from other donors' samples. The CDR3 DNA reads as TGTGCCAGCAGCTTAAGTCTAGCGGGATCAAATGAGCAGTTCTTC. This translates into CASSLSLAGSNEQFF.